Listed here are 2 T cell receptor beta chains from one sample, sequenced in a study of cytomegalovirus exposure and HLA in healthy donors. Sequenced by immunoSEQ multiplex PCR; TCRdb stores in-frame clones only, minus some. The profile shows 250,000 to 300,000 clones, 80% to 90% of them singletons. The sample was PBMCs. The receptors were sampled from a woman between 18 and 29 years old in good health and CMV-seronegative.

The V gene is TRBV13, the J gene TRBJ2-1, with D tentatively TRBD2 (5 bases). The V and J ends lost 4 bases and 3 bases respectively, with 10 bases between them. The CDR3 runs to 14 residues. The germline gives CDR1 PRHDT, CDR2 FYEKMQ (reference sequence). DNA of the CDR3: TGTGCCAGCAGCTGGCGGGCTTTCTACAATGAGCAGTTCTTC. Translating it yields CASSWRAFYNEQFF.

The V call is TRBV7-6, the J call TRBJ2-3; 9 nucleotides line up with TRBD2. With V trimmed by 2 bases and J by 4 bases, 4 bases remained unmatched. This CDR3 is built from 15 residues. Germline V gene sequence: CDR1 SGHVS, CDR2 FNYEAQ. The CDR3 protein is CASSLRGRDADTQYF. The CDR3 bases are TGTGCCAGCAGCTTACGCGGGAGGGACGCAGATACGCAGTATTTT.